This T cell receptor (beta chain) derives from a study of shared clonotypes between healthy human individuals. Across the study: Three plates each covered CD4 naive and memory; CD8 naive two, CD8 memory one.

On this clone: Its target is not known.

V lost 7 bases and J 1 base, leaving 16 bases between the germline ends. CDR1 is MNHEY, CDR2 SMNVEV, per germline (reference sequence). The CDR3 is 15 residues long. General study findings and limits: Rarefaction curves obtained for sorted subsets showed sequencing incomplete despite large depth. Owing to a small donor count, the genetic and exposure-history diversity represented was limited.

Sequencing used immunoSEQ multiplex PCR; TCRdb keeps in-frame clones, though not all of them. The sample carries approximately 2.1 million clones, more than 85% recorded once. The clonotype was recovered from a man between 18 and 29 years old in good health. Some clones in this sample may be carry-over from other donors' samples. The chain is built from TRBV27 and TRBJ1-1, with D possibly matching TRBD1 (6 bases). Material: naive CD4+ T cells from PBMCs. Noted subset: CD45RA+ positively selected. CDR3 nucleotide sequence: TGTGCCAGCATCCTAAAGACAGGACGGAACACTGAAGCTTTCTTT. It is translated as CASILKTGRNTEAFF.